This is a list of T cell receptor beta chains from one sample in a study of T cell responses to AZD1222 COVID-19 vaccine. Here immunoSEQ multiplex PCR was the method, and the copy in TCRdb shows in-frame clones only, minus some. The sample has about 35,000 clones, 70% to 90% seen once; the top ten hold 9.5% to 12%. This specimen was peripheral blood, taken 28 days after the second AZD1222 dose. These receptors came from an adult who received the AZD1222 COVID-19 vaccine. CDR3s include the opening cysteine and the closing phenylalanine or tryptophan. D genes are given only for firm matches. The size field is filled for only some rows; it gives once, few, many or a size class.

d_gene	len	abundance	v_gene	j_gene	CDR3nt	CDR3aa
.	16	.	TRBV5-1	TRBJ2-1	TGCGCCAGCAGCTTGCAACCCGGGGCTCCCACCAATGAGCAGTTCTTC	CASSLQPGAPTNEQFF
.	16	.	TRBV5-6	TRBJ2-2	TGTGCCACCCTCCAGTGGCGGAGGTTTAACACCGGGGAGCTGTTTTTT	CATLQWRRFNTGELFF
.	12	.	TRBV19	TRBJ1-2	TGTGCCAGTAGTATGCAGTCGTATGGCTACACCTTC	CASSMQSYGYTF
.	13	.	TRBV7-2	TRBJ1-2	TGTGCCACTCTTGCGGGGGGAGGCTATGGCTACACCTTC	CATLAGGGYGYTF
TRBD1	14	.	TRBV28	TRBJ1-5	TGTGCCAGCACCGACAGGGATAGCAATCAGCCCCAGCATTTT	CASTDRDSNQPQHF
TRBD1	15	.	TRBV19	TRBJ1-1	TGTGCCACTCAGGGTCAGGGGGGATTGAGGACTGAAGCTTTCTTT	CATQGQGGLRTEAFF
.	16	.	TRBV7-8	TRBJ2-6	TGTGCCAGCAGCTTTAGGGCAGGGACTGGGGCCAACGTCCTGACTTTC	CASSFRAGTGANVLTF
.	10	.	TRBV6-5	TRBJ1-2	TGTGCCAGTTATAACTATGGCTACACCTTC	CASYNYGYTF
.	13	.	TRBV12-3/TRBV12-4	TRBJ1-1	TGTGCCAGCAGTTTAGCATGGGGGTCTGAAGCTTTCTTT	CASSLAWGSEAFF
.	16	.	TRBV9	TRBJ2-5	TGTGCCAGCAGCTCCCGGTGGGACGTGGGCCAAGAGACCCAGTACTTC	CASSSRWDVGQETQYF
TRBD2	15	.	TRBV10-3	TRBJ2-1	TGTGCCATCAGTGAGTCGACTAGCGGATACAATGAGCAGTTCTTC	CAISESTSGYNEQFF
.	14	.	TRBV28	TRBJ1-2	TGTGCCAGCAGTTTACCGGCCCGGGGGCACGGCTACACCTTC	CASSLPARGHGYTF
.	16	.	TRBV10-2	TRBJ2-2	TGCGCCAGCAGTGGGGTTAGGACCCTGAACACCGGGGAGCTGTTTTTT	CASSGVRTLNTGELFF
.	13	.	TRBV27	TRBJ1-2	TGTGCCAGCAGTCTAGCCGGGACGAAGGGCTACACCTTC	CASSLAGTKGYTF
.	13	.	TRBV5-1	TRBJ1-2	TGCGCCAGCAGCTTGGGACAGGACTATGGCTACACCTTC	CASSLGQDYGYTF
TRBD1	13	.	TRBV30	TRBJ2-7	TGTGCCTGGAGTGCGTTAAATACCGGGACAGAGTACTTC	CAWSALNTGTEYF
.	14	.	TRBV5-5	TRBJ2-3	TGTGCCAGCAGCTTGTCTGGAGCCGCAGATACGCAGTATTTT	CASSLSGAADTQYF
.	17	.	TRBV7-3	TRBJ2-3	TGTGCCAGCAGCTTAAGTACAGGGACTCATAGCACAGATACGCAGTATTTT	CASSLSTGTHSTDTQYF
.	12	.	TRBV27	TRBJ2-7	TGTGCCAGTGGAGTTAGGAACTACGAGCAGTACTTC	CASGVRNYEQYF
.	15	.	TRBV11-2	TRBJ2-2	TGTGCCAGCAGCTTAGACAGCGGATACACCGGGGAGCTGTTTTTT	CASSLDSGYTGELFF
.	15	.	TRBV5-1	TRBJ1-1	TGCGCCAGCAGCTTGGAGACAGTAATGAACACTGAAGCTTTCTTT	CASSLETVMNTEAFF
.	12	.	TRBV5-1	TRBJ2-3	TGCGCCAGCAGCGAAGTTTCAGATACGCAGTATTTT	CASSEVSDTQYF
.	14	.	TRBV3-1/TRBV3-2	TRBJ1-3	TGTGCCAGCAGCCAAGCCGATTCTGGAAACACCATATATTTT	CASSQADSGNTIYF
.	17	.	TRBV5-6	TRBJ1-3	TGTGCCAGCAGCTGGACGGTGGGGGCTTCTTCTGGAAACACCATATATTTT	CASSWTVGASSGNTIYF
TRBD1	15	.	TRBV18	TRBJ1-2	TGTGCCAGCTCACCACCCCAAGGGACAGGGTCTGGCTACACCTTC	CASSPPQGTGSGYTF
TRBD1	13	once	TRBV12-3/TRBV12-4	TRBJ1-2	TGTGCCAGCAGCCTACAGGGGTTCCGGGGCTACACCTTC	CASSLQGFRGYTF
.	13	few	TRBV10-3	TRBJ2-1	TGTGCCGGGGGCCGATCATTTGACAATGAGCAGTTCTTC	CAGGRSFDNEQFF
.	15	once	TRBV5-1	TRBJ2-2	TGCGCCAGCAGCTTGGGAAATAGTCCCACCGGGGAGCTGTTTTTT	CASSLGNSPTGELFF
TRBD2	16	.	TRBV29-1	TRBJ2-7	TGCAGCGCCCGACTAGCGGGGAGACCCAAGGGCGACGAGCAGTACTTC	CSARLAGRPKGDEQYF